This T cell receptor beta chain was recovered during a study of identical twins. As regards this clonotype: Its antigen is not identified.

General study points: Low generation-probability sequences were in excess among twin-shared out-of-frame alpha sequences. Invariant populations such as MAIT and iNKT cells could partly muddle zero-insertion analyses. Models underestimated out-of-frame TCR alpha sharing in monozygotic twins.

TCRdb re-called the 5' RACE reads through MiXCR, storing one row per CDR3 protein. The sample lists about 520,000 distinct CDR3 sequences; 20% to 25% were seen once. Only healthy Caucasians were included as donors. This CDR3 is 15 amino acids long. The V and J ends lost 4 bases and 2 bases, in that order; junction bases with no gene match: 5. Looked up from germline, CDR1 is LGHDT and CDR2 is YNNKEL (reference sequence). These sequences were also reported in another study, on T cells expressing NK-cell markers.

The chain joins TRBV3-1 to TRBJ2-1, with 7 bases matching TRBD2. Sequenced sample: CD4+ T cells sorted from blood. The origin of this receptor is a woman aged 18-30 years in good health. This CDR3 reads CASSRRREAYNEQFF. CDR3 DNA sequence: TGTGCCAGCAGCCGCCGCCGGGAGGCCTACAATGAGCAGTTCTTC.